One and the same sample provided the 23 T cell receptor beta chains below, sequenced in a study of cytomegalovirus exposure and HLA in healthy donors. Primers: 60 Vbeta forward and 13 Jbeta reverse. Sequenced by immunoSEQ multiplex PCR; TCRdb stores in-frame clones only, minus some. Altogether 70,000 to 90,000 clones are present, roughly 75% being singletons, with the ten largest covering roughly 2%. Sequencing was carried out using PBMCs. These receptor sequences come from a man aged 40-50 years in good health and CMV-seronegative.

The gene calls are TRBV13 and TRBJ1-2, with a possible D match to TRBD1 (6 bases). This CDR3 region has 15 residues. CDR1 and CDR2 from the germline V gene are PRHDT and FYEKMQ (reference sequence). Trimming pared 3 bases from V and 3 bases from J, leaving 14 bases between. CDR3 region: CASSFYQGKDYGYTF. CDR3 sequence (DNA): TGTGCCAGCAGCTTCTATCAGGGGAAGGACTATGGCTACACCTTC.

The chain recombines TRBV7-9 with TRBJ2-7; 8 bases are shared with TRBD1. J lost 4 bases, V lost 5 bases, and 4 bases had no gene match. Per the germline V gene, CDR1 is SEHNR and CDR2 is FQNEAQ (reference sequence). The CDR3 extends over 13 amino acids. The CDR3 protein is CASSQTGEYEQYF. The DNA of the CDR3 is TGTGCCAGCAGCCAGACAGGGGAGTACGAGCAGTACTTC.

This sequence joins TRBV6-6 and TRBJ1-3; the D gene is possibly TRBD1 (5 bases). V lost 2 bases and J lost 3, with 11 bases in between. Germline assignment: CDR1 MNHNY and CDR2 SVGAGI (reference sequence). The CDR3 runs 15 residues. The CDR3: CASSYAVTVGNTIYF. The CDR3 bases are TGTGCCAGCAGTTACGCGGTGACAGTTGGAAACACCATATATTTT.

The chain uses TRBV5-1 and TRBJ1-4; the D gene is possibly TRBD1 (6 bases). Germline CDR1 reads SGHRS; CDR2 reads YFSETQ. CDR3 length equals 15 residues. With 1 base removed from V and 8 bases from J, the gap between germline ends came to 15 bases. The CDR3 region has the DNA TGCGCCAGCAGCTTGCAGCGGGGGGCCGGGGAAAAACTGTTTTTT. This encodes CASSLQRGAGEKLFF.

Only one count was recorded for this clone. In DNA, the CDR3 is TGTGCCAGCAGCCCAGGGACAGACGCAACTAATGAAAAACTGTTTTTT. Its protein is CASSPGTDATNEKLFF. The rearrangement joins TRBV7-9 to TRBJ1-4; 7 bases fit TRBD1. Germline CDR1 reads SEHNR; CDR2 reads FQNEAQ (reference sequence). This CDR3 has 16 amino acids. J gave up 0 bases and V 5 bases, and 6 bases lay outside the gene matches.

The rearrangement joins TRBV19 to TRBJ2-3; D possibly corresponds to TRBD1 (5 bases). The CDR3 sequence is 14 residues long. Trimming pared 9 bases from V and 2 bases from J, leaving 15 bases between. Germline V gives CDR1 LNHDA, CDR2 SQIVND (reference sequence). The CDR3 DNA follows: TGTGCCAGCTCCCAGGGATCCCACACAGATACGCAGTATTTT. Residues: CASSQGSHTDTQYF.

V usage is TRBV27 and J usage is TRBJ2-3, with TRBD2 matching over 8 bases. The J segment lost 1 base and the V segment lost 5 bases, leaving 5 bases of the junction unmatched. Germline CDR1 reads MNHEY; CDR2 reads SMNVEV (reference sequence). This CDR3 region has 15 residues. The CDR3 DNA reads TGTGCCAGCAGTCCTGGACTAGCCCGCACAGATACGCAGTATTTT. It specifies CASSPGLARTDTQYF.

The chain carries TRBV6-5 and TRBJ2-7; D unresolved. The CDR3 loop spans 14 amino acids. Germline-derived CDR1 and CDR2 are MNHEY and SVGAGI. V dropped 6 bases and J dropped 2 bases, with 14 bases sitting between them. Here the CDR3 DNA reads TGTGCCAGCAGCCCCCGCGCGGTCCCCTACGAGCAGTACTTC. Translating it yields CASSPRAVPYEQYF.

The V and J genes are TRBV6-5 and TRBJ1-1; perhaps TRBD1 as D (6 bases). Germline V lookup: CDR1 MNHEY, CDR2 SVGAGI. The CDR3 runs to 12 residues. V lost 6 bases, J lost 11 bases, and 16 bases lay in between. The DNA for the CDR3 is TGTGCCAGCAGCCGCCAGGGGTTTGGGGCTTTCTTT. Protein product: CASSRQGFGAFF.

The V and J genes are TRBV27 and TRBJ1-2; 7 positions agree with TRBD1. Per the germline V gene, CDR1 is MNHEY and CDR2 is SMNVEV (reference sequence). The CDR3 consists of 15 residues. The trim removed 6 bases at V and 4 bases at J, leaving 11 bases unmatched. CDR3 sequence reads: CASRTSQQGSYGYTF. The CDR3 DNA sequence: TGTGCCAGCAGGACATCTCAACAGGGGAGCTATGGCTACACCTTC.

The V gene is TRBV6-5, the J gene TRBJ2-7, with TRBD2 identical over 8 bases. After removal of 6 bases from V and 2 bases from J, the junction contained 9 bases not matched to a gene. Per the germline V gene, CDR1 is MNHEY and CDR2 is SVGAGI. This CDR3 has 15 residues. CDR3 sequence reads: CASRPSGGIPYEQYF. As DNA, the CDR3 is TGTGCCAGCAGACCCTCGGGGGGGATCCCCTACGAGCAGTACTTC.

The chain links TRBV2 to TRBJ2-6; D might be TRBD1 (6 bases). This CDR3 comprises 16 residues. Per the germline V gene, CDR1 is SNHLY and CDR2 is FYNNEI. V was clipped by 4 bases and J by 0 bases, with 10 bases between them. CDR3 sequence (DNA): TGTGCCAGCAGTGTCCGACAGGTCTCTGGGGCCAACGTCCTGACTTTC. Encoded protein: CASSVRQVSGANVLTF.

This clone was seen more than once but under ten times. The CDR3 spells CASRSTENQPQHF. CDR3 DNA sequence: TGTGCCAGCAGATCAACAGAAAATCAGCCCCAGCATTTT. The V gene is TRBV28, the J gene TRBJ1-5; no firm D call. CDR1 is MDHEN, CDR2 SYDVKM, per germline. There are 13 residues in the CDR3. V gave up 6 bases and J gave up 4 bases, with 10 bases separating them.

V is TRBV6-4 and J is TRBJ1-5, with D maybe TRBD1 (5 bases). V was shortened by 0 bases and J by 6 bases, with 15 bases between the two germline ends. CDR3 size: 16 residues. Germline-derived CDR1 and CDR2 are MRHNA and SNTAGT. CDR3 loop: CASSDSQGTSPQPQHF. The CDR3 DNA sequence: TGTGCCAGCAGTGACTCCCAGGGAACTAGCCCTCAGCCCCAGCATTTT.

CDR3 sequence reads: CASSKGTGGRTEAFF. CDR3 DNA sequence: TGCGCCAGCAGCAAAGGAACAGGGGGGCGGACTGAAGCTTTCTTT. The chain couples TRBV4-1 to TRBJ1-1; 8 bases are a match to TRBD1. Germline CDR1 and CDR2: MGHRA and YSYEKL. Trimming removed 5 bases from V and 5 bases from J; junction bases left unmatched: 10. The CDR3 runs 15 residues.

The rearrangement uses TRBV5-6 and TRBJ1-6; D unresolved. This CDR3 region has 15 residues. Germline values: CDR1 SGHDT, CDR2 YYEEEE. Trimming took off 6 bases at V and 8 bases at J, with 18 bases between the two ends. The CDR3 spells CASTSRGLYHSPLHF. Here the CDR3 DNA reads TGTGCCAGCACGTCCCGGGGTTTATACCATTCACCCCTCCACTTT.

This rearrangement joins TRBV28 to TRBJ1-5; D possibly corresponds to TRBD1 (6 bases). V was pared by 8 bases and J by 7 bases, with 18 bases between. The CDR3 is 14 amino acids. In germline, CDR1 is MDHEN, CDR2 SYDVKM. The CDR3 loop reads CASRSPGARQPQHF. In DNA form, the CDR3 reads TGTGCCAGCCGAAGCCCAGGGGCCCGACAGCCCCAGCATTTT.

The chain recombines TRBV14 with TRBJ2-5; tentatively, D is TRBD1 (5 bases). CDR1 and CDR2 (germline): SGHDN, FVKESK. The CDR3 runs to 14 residues. Trimming left V 4 bases short and J 1 base short, with 10 bases between. The CDR3 nucleotides are TGTGCCAGCAGCCCGAGACAGACCCAAGAGACCCAGTACTTC. Its translation is CASSPRQTQETQYF.

This clone was detected a few times. Other DNA sequences in this specimen translate into the identical CDR3. V is TRBV30 and J is TRBJ2-3, with a tentative D call TRBD2 (5 bases). V was shortened by 3 bases and J by 6 bases, with 13 bases between the two germline ends. Germline-derived CDR1 and CDR2 are GTSNPN and SVGIG (reference sequence). The CDR3 covers 13 residues. CDR3 in DNA: TGTGCCTGGAGCGTGAGGGAGAGGGATACGCAGTATTTT. Its protein product is CAWSVRERDTQYF.

The chain joins TRBV6-5 to TRBJ2-5; 7 bases map to TRBD1. The DNA end is more similar to TRBJ2-7, so the J call may be wrong. The CDR3 has 12 residues. From germline, CDR1 is MNHEY and CDR2 SVGAGI. This chain's CDR3 is CASSRQGLEQYF. The CDR3 nucleotides read TGTGCCAGCAGTCGACAGGGTCTCGAGCAGTACTTC.

This clone showed up just once. The chain carries TRBV5-8 and TRBJ1-2, with D tentatively TRBD1 (5 bases). Germline values: CDR1 SGHTS, CDR2 YDEGEE. This CDR3 spans 15 amino acids. The V gene lost 0 bases and the J gene lost 4 bases, with 13 bases spanning the gap. The CDR3 loop reads CASSLGVTDLYGYTF. The CDR3 coding sequence is TGTGCCAGCAGCTTGGGGGTGACAGACCTCTATGGCTACACCTTC.

V gene TRBV5-1 combines with J gene TRBJ1-2; D may be TRBD1 (6 bases). Germline CDR1 reads SGHRS; CDR2 reads YFSETQ. The V end lost 4 bases, the J end lost 1 base, and 11 bases lay between the germline ends. CDR3 length: 14 amino acids. The CDR3 is CASSRTAYNYGYTF. CDR3 DNA sequence: TGCGCCAGCAGCCGGACAGCTTATAACTATGGCTACACCTTC.

This chain connects TRBV12-5 to TRBJ2-5, with 8 bases fitting TRBD1. The J call may be wrong; the DNA end is better matched by TRBJ2-7. The length of the CDR3 is 15 residues. CDR1 and CDR2 (germline): LGHNT, FRNRAP. The CDR3 is CASGLGQGLWYEQYF. The CDR3 bases are TGTGCTAGTGGTTTGGGACAGGGGTTGTGGTACGAGCAGTACTTC.